This TCR beta chain emerged from a study of cytotoxic CD8 clonotypes in ibrutinib-treated CLL. The CDR3 totals 14 residues. Trimming took 10 bases from V and 2 from J, leaving 18 bases between them. CDR1 and CDR2 from the germline V gene are SNHLY and FYNNEI. Data came from immunoSEQ multiplex PCR; TCRdb stores just in-frame clones and leaves some out. The sample has more than 200,000 clones; around 75% are singletons. The clonotype comes from a human donor with chronic lymphocytic leukemia. V usage is TRBV2 and J usage is TRBJ2-7, with D possibly TRBD2 on 7 matching bases. Here the sequenced sample was PBMCs, taken after 12 months of ibrutinib treatment. The CDR3 spells CATVWTRGAYEQYF. CDR3 in DNA: TGTGCCACCGTTTGGACTAGGGGGGCCTACGAGCAGTACTTC.